This T cell receptor beta chain was sequenced during a study of T cell responses to AZD1222 COVID-19 vaccine. The CDR3 covers 16 residues. Between the trimmed V and J ends, which lost 0 bases and 0 bases, there was a span of 11 bases. Looked up from germline, CDR1 is LNHNV and CDR2 is YYDKDF (reference sequence). Assay used: immunoSEQ multiplex PCR; TCRdb lists only in-frame clones, some missing. The sample includes 100,000 to 150,000 clones, approximately 91% seen only once; the top ten take about 1.1%. This chain uses TRBV15 with TRBJ1-1; D may be TRBD1 (5 bases). The source of this sequence is an adult who received the AZD1222 COVID-19 vaccine. The specimen was peripheral blood, collected 28 days after the second AZD1222 dose. The CDR3 sequence: CATSRDVGLLNTEAFF. The CDR3 coding sequence is TGTGCCACCAGCAGAGACGTGGGGCTTTTGAACACTGAAGCTTTCTTT.